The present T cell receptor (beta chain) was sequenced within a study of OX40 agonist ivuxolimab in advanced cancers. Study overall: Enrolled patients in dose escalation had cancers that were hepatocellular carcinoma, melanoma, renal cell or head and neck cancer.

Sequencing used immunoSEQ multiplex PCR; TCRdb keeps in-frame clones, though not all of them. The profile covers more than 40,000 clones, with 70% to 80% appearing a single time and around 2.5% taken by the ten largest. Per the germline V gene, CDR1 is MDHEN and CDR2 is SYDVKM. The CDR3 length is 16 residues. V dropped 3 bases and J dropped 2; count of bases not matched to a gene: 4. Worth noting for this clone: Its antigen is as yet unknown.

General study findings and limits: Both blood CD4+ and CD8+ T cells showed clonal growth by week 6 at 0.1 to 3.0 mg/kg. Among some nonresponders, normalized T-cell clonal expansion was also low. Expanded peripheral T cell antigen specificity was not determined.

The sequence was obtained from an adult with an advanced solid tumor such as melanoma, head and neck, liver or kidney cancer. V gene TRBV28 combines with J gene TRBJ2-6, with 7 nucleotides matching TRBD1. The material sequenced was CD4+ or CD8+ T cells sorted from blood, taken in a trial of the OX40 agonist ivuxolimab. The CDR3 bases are TGTGCCAGCAGTTTCGGGACAGCCGCTGGGGCCAACGTCCTGACTTTC. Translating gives CASSFGTAAGANVLTF.